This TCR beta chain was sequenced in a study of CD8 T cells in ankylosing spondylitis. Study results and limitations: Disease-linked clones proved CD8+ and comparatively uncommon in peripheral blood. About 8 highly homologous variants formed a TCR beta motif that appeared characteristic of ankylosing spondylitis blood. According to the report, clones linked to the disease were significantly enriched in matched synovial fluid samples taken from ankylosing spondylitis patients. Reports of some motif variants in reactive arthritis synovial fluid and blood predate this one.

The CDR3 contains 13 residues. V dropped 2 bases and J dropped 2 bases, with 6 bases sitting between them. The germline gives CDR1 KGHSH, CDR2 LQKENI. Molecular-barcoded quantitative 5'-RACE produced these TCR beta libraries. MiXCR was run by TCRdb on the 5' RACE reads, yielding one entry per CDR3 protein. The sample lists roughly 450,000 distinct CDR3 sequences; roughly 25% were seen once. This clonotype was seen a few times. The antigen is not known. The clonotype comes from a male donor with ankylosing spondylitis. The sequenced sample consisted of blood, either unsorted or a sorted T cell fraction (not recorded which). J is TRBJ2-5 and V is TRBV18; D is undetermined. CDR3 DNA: TGTGCCAGCTCACCAGTTAGGCAAGAGACCCAGTACTTC. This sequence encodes CASSPVRQETQYF.